The 23 T cell receptor beta chains presented below share a single source sample, sequenced in a study of shared clonotypes between healthy human individuals. Libraries were prepared by immunoSEQ multiplex PCR; TCRdb keeps only in-frame clonotypes and omits some of them. The sample yields some 980,000 clones, 70% to 85% seen once. Sequences were obtained from memory CD4+ T cells sorted from blood. Subset reported: CD45RA-negative fraction. These TCRs come from a man younger than 35 in good health.

The gene calls are TRBV7-2 and TRBJ2-2; no firm D call. Deletions cut 5 bases from V and 1 base from J, with 5 bases between. Germline V gene lookup returns CDR1 SGHTA and CDR2 FQGNSA. The length of the CDR3 is 13 residues. The CDR3: CASSRKNTGELFF. In DNA, the CDR3 is TGTGCCAGCAGCCGTAAGAACACCGGGGAGCTGTTTTTT.

The chain recombines TRBV7-2 with TRBJ2-3, with D possibly being TRBD2 (5 bases). V dropped 5 bases and J dropped 0 bases, with 12 bases sitting between them. This CDR3 is built from 15 residues. CDR1 is SGHTA, CDR2 FQGNSA, per germline. In DNA form, the CDR3 reads TGTGCCAGCAGCCACGGAGGACGCAGCACAGATACGCAGTATTTT. This translates into CASSHGGRSTDTQYF.

This clone was counted a few times. The chain is built from TRBV29-1 and TRBJ1-1, with 7 positions matching TRBD1. Germline trimming cut 7 bases from V and 5 bases from J; bases unmatched to any gene: 10. The CDR3 consists of 13 residues. Germline V gene sequence: CDR1 SQVTM, CDR2 ANQGSEA. The CDR3 region has the DNA TGCAGCGGCAAACAGGGGTTAGCGACTGAAGCTTTCTTT. It codes for CSGKQGLATEAFF.

This chain joins TRBV5-1 and TRBJ2-5, with D unresolved. The CDR3 is 14 amino acids. The V end was cut by 2 bases, the J end by 5 bases, with 13 bases between. CDR1 SGHRS and CDR2 YFSETQ come from the germline V gene. The CDR3 is CASSFNSASETQYF. The DNA of the CDR3 is TGCGCCAGCAGCTTCAACTCCGCGAGCGAGACCCAGTACTTC.

The chain combines TRBV6-5 with TRBJ2-7; D uncertain. CDR3 size: 15 residues. V lost 0 bases and J lost 4, with 13 bases in between. CDR1 is MNHEY, CDR2 SVGAGI, per germline. CDR3 loop: CASSYSRTLGYEQYF. CDR3 bases: TGTGCCAGCAGTTACTCTAGGACCTTGGGATACGAGCAGTACTTC.

The V and J genes are TRBV18 and TRBJ1-3, with a tentative D call TRBD1 (5 bases). The germline gives CDR1 KGHSH, CDR2 LQKENI. V was clipped by 3 bases and J by 3 bases, with 12 bases between them. This CDR3 has 15 amino acids. Here the CDR3 reads CASSPGIQDGNTIYF. The CDR3 DNA sequence: TGTGCCAGCTCACCCGGAATACAGGATGGAAACACCATATATTTT.

The chain uses TRBV15 and TRBJ2-1; D possibly corresponds to TRBD2 (6 bases). Germline V gives CDR1 LNHNV, CDR2 YYDKDF (reference sequence). V was trimmed by 0 bases and J by 0 bases, leaving 15 bases between them. This CDR3 has 18 residues. In nucleotides, the CDR3 is TGTGCCACCAGCAGAGATCGGGCTAGCGTCAGCTCCTACAATGAGCAGTTCTTC. Translated, it gives CATSRDRASVSSYNEQFF.

The chain links TRBV5-1 to TRBJ2-3; D tentatively fits TRBD1 or TRBD2 (5 bases each). V was shortened by 4 bases and J by 6 bases, with 18 bases between the two germline ends. Looked up from germline, CDR1 is SGHRS and CDR2 is YFSETQ. This CDR3 is built from 15 residues. The CDR3 loop reads CASSPNRAGSDTQYF. The CDR3 bases are TGCGCCAGCAGCCCTAACCGAGCAGGGAGTGATACGCAGTATTTT.

As for this clone: Other DNA sequences in the sample encode the same CDR3. This rearrangement joins TRBV11-3 to TRBJ2-1; 7 bases agree with TRBD2. This CDR3 has 15 residues. With 2 bases clipped from V and 4 bases from J, the junction kept 5 bases outside the gene matches. The germline CDR1 and CDR2 sequences are SGHNT and YENEEA. The CDR3 region is CASSLMGEGYNEQFF. The CDR3 coding sequence is TGTGCCAGCAGCTTAATGGGGGAGGGGTACAATGAGCAGTTCTTC.

The V gene is TRBV5-1, the J gene TRBJ2-5; the D call may be TRBD1 or TRBD2 (7 bases each). The V gene's germline CDR1 is SGHRS and CDR2 YFSETQ. This CDR3 is 16 amino acids long. Deletions cut 0 bases from V and 3 bases from J, with 15 bases between. CDR3 sequence reads: CASSLEAGGGKETQYF. The CDR3 region has the DNA TGCGCCAGCAGCTTGGAGGCAGGGGGAGGGAAAGAGACCCAGTACTTC.

The V and J genes are TRBV12-5 and TRBJ2-3; 7 bases are shared with TRBD2. The germline gives CDR1 LGHNT, CDR2 FRNRAP. With 3 bases clipped from V and 2 bases from J, the junction kept 8 bases outside the gene matches. CDR3 length: 16 residues. The CDR3 coding sequence is TGTGCTAGTGGTTTCGGGCTAGCGGCGAACACAGATACGCAGTATTTT. Translating it yields CASGFGLAANTDTQYF.

In DNA, the CDR3 is TGCGCCAGCAGCTTGGCAGGAGGGACAAACATTCAGTACTTC. This encodes CASSLAGGTNIQYF. The rearrangement joins TRBV5-1 to TRBJ2-4, with D maybe TRBD2 (6 bases). The CDR3 runs 14 residues. Per germline, CDR1 SGHRS and CDR2 YFSETQ. Trimming pared 0 bases from V and 6 bases from J, leaving 10 bases between.

The V gene is TRBV11-2, the J gene TRBJ1-6; D remains unclear. This CDR3 region has 17 residues. Trimming cost V 2 bases and J 1 base, with 12 bases left between them. CDR1 is SGHAT and CDR2 is FQNNGV in the germline V gene. In nucleotides, the CDR3 is TGTGCCAGCAGCTTAACGGAGGGAATATCCTATAATTCACCCCTCCACTTT. Its translation is CASSLTEGISYNSPLHF.

The chain carries TRBV27 and TRBJ2-1; D is perhaps TRBD2 (5 bases). Trimming took off 5 bases at V and 9 bases at J, with 20 bases between the two ends. This CDR3 is built from 15 residues. Germline V CDR1 and CDR2: MNHEY, SMNVEV (reference sequence). CDR3 nucleotides: TGTGCCAGCAGTCTCGGAGGCACTCTACCCGCTGAGCAGTTCTTC. This encodes CASSLGGTLPAEQFF.

The count of this clone is one. The rearrangement joins TRBV7-9 to TRBJ2-1; 12 bases are a match to TRBD2. The CDR3 is 16 amino acids. V dropped 5 bases and J dropped 2; count of bases not matched to a gene: 4. CDR1 and CDR2 from the germline V gene are SEHNR and FQNEAQ (reference sequence). CDR3 region: CASSPSGRGTYNEQFF. In DNA form, the CDR3 reads TGTGCCAGCAGCCCTAGCGGGAGGGGAACCTACAATGAGCAGTTCTTC.

The CDR3, as DNA: TGCAGCGTTGAGGAGGGGTGGTCTGAGCAGTTCTTC. It encodes CSVEEGWSEQFF. This sequence joins TRBV29-1 and TRBJ2-1; possibly TRBD2 for D (6 bases). Germline V CDR1 and CDR2: SQVTM, ANQGSEA. This CDR3 contains 12 residues. V was pared by 3 bases and J by 9 bases, with 12 bases between.

The DNA for the CDR3 is TGTGCCAGCAGTAGGGACAGGGGAAAGGGAAATCAGCCCCAGCATTTT. Translating it yields CASSRDRGKGNQPQHF. The chain links TRBV27 to TRBJ1-5; 10 bases agree with TRBD1. CDR3 length equals 16 residues. Looked up from germline, CDR1 is MNHEY and CDR2 is SMNVEV (reference sequence). Trimming at V came to 5 bases and at J to 4 bases, leaving 8 bases not matched to a gene.

This rearrangement joins TRBV4-1 to TRBJ1-4; D is ambiguous. The CDR3 has 15 amino acids. Germline lookup yields CDR1 MGHRA and CDR2 YSYEKL. V lost 1 base, J lost 5 bases, and 11 bases lay in between. CDR3 amino acids: CASSQVGLGNEKLFF. The CDR3 DNA is TGCGCCAGCAGCCAAGTCGGACTAGGGAATGAAAAACTGTTTTTT.

The chain couples TRBV2 to TRBJ1-4; the match to TRBD1 covers 9 bases. The CDR3 is 14 amino acids. CDR1 is SNHLY and CDR2 is FYNNEI in the germline V gene. The V and J ends lost 4 bases and 7 bases, in that order; junction bases with no gene match: 4. The CDR3: CASSADRGGEKLFF. In DNA, the CDR3 is TGTGCCAGCAGTGCGGACAGGGGCGGTGAAAAACTGTTTTTT.

As to this clone: The same CDR3 can be traced to other DNA sequences in this sample. The gene calls are TRBV10-1 and TRBJ2-3; D not certain. V lost 2 bases and J lost 0, with 3 bases in between. This CDR3 spans 13 amino acids. Germline CDR1 is WNHNN and CDR2 is SYGVQD (reference sequence). The CDR3 DNA sequence: TGCGCCAGCAGTGAGGATAGCACAGATACGCAGTATTTT. This translates into CASSEDSTDTQYF.

V is TRBV2 and J is TRBJ2-7, with D perhaps matching TRBD1 or TRBD2 (6 bases each). Germline CDR1 is SNHLY and CDR2 is FYNNEI. The CDR3 sequence is 15 residues long. V lost 0 bases and J 3 bases, leaving 12 bases between the germline ends. DNA of the CDR3: TGTGCCAGCAGTGAAGCCGGGGGCATGAGCTACGAGCAGTACTTC. Its protein product is CASSEAGGMSYEQYF.

This sequence joins TRBV5-6 and TRBJ2-5; 8 nucleotides align to TRBD1. The germline V gene encodes CDR1 SGHDT and CDR2 YYEEEE. The CDR3 has 12 residues. V shed 5 bases, J shed 3 bases, and the junction held 0 bases outside the gene matches. The CDR3 coding sequence is TGTGCCAGCAGGGACAGGGAAGAGACCCAGTACTTC. Amino acid sequence: CASRDREETQYF. The complete variable domain, with remaining parts taken from reference TRBV5-6 and TRBJ2-5, reads DAGVTQSPTHLIKTRGQQVTLRCSPKSGHDTVSWYQQALGQGPQFIFQYYEEEERQRGNFPDRFSGHQFPNYSSELNVNALLLGDSALYLCASRDREETQYFGPGTRLLVL.

The chain is built from TRBV6-5 and TRBJ1-1; D perhaps matches TRBD1 (6 bases). V was clipped by 0 bases and J by 1 base, with 9 bases between them. CDR1 is MNHEY and CDR2 is SVGAGI in the germline V gene. The CDR3 is made up of 15 amino acids. CDR3 sequence: CASSYSLTGNTEAFF. The CDR3 region has the DNA TGTGCCAGCAGTTACTCGTTGACAGGGAACACTGAAGCTTTCTTT.